This passage covers 10 T cell receptor beta chains from one sample sequenced in a study of a mutant IDH1 vaccine in newly diagnosed glioma. Sequencing was performed with immunoSEQ multiplex PCR; in TCRdb, only in-frame clones are kept and a portion is missing. This table holds around 60,000 clones, about 88% found once. Their target antigens are unknown. Indicated time point: week 23, last vaccination. Vaccine doses each comprised 300 ug of mutant IDH1 20-mer peptide, with topical imiquimod. The source material was PBMCs, sampled from a glioma patient whose treatment included an IDH1 peptide vaccine. The receptors come from a man aged 25 to 40 with glioma.

The chain is built from TRBV4-2 and TRBJ1-1; possible D gene TRBD1, 6 bases. V was cut by 5 bases and J by 0 bases, with 13 bases left in between. This CDR3 has 15 residues. Germline CDR1 reads LGHNA; CDR2 reads YNFKEQ. CDR3: CASSTGTSMNTEAFF. The CDR3 DNA sequence: TGTGCCAGCAGCACAGGGACCTCCATGAACACTGAAGCTTTCTTT.

The V call is TRBV7-9, the J call TRBJ2-1, with 10 positions matching TRBD1. Germline CDR1 reads SEHNR; CDR2 reads FQNEAQ (reference sequence). CDR3 length equals 14 residues. With V trimmed by 5 bases and J by 5 bases, 3 bases remained unmatched. CDR3 sequence (DNA): TGTGCCAGCAGCCGGACAGGGGGAAACAATGAGCAGTTCTTC. This encodes CASSRTGGNNEQFF.

CDR3 sequence (DNA): TGTGCCAGCAGTTATCAGGGTAGCACCGGGGAGCTGTTTTTT. Translation gives CASSYQGSTGELFF. The V gene is TRBV6-5, the J gene TRBJ2-2, with a weak D call TRBD1 (5 bases). The CDR3 has 14 residues. Germline V lookup: CDR1 MNHEY, CDR2 SVGAGI. V lost 3 bases to trimming and J lost 4 bases, with 9 bases between them.

V usage is TRBV6-5 and J usage is TRBJ2-1, with D hard to call. The germline V and J ends were trimmed by 2 bases and 2 bases, with 7 bases remaining between them. The CDR3 consists of 14 residues. Germline assignment: CDR1 MNHEY and CDR2 SVGAGI. CDR3 loop: CASSYAGTYNEQFF. The CDR3 nucleotides read TGTGCCAGCAGTTACGCTGGGACCTACAATGAGCAGTTCTTC.

CDR3 protein: CASGPVGSSGYGYTF. The DNA for the CDR3 is TGTGCCAGCGGACCGGTGGGCAGCTCTGGCTATGGCTACACCTTC. The chain carries TRBV28 and TRBJ1-2; D not certain. Germline assignment: CDR1 MDHEN and CDR2 SYDVKM. Trimming shortened V by 8 bases and J by 4 bases, and 20 bases separated the two germline ends. The CDR3 has 15 residues.

The chain joins TRBV7-9 to TRBJ1-1, with TRBD1 matching 7 bases. The CDR3 extends over 19 amino acids. The V gene end was trimmed by 5 bases and the J gene end by 7 bases; junction bases not matched to a gene: 25. Germline loops: CDR1 SEHNR, CDR2 FQNEAQ (reference sequence). The CDR3 nucleotides are TGTGCCAGCAGCCCAGTCGGAAGAGGGGGCCCACTCGGCCCACTTGAAGCTTTCTTT. Its translation is CASSPVGRGGPLGPLEAFF.

The chain carries TRBV6-6 and TRBJ1-6; possible D gene TRBD1, 5 bases. The CDR3 length is 15 residues. Trimming took off 8 bases at V and 1 base at J, with 12 bases between the two ends. Germline V gene sequence: CDR1 MNHNY, CDR2 SVGAGI (reference sequence). For the CDR3, the DNA is TGTGCCAGCGCGGGGCGGCCTTCCTATAATTCACCCCTCCACTTT. Its translation is CASAGRPSYNSPLHF.

This clone was seen once. The chain joins TRBV19 to TRBJ1-3, with D hard to call. Trimming took 2 bases from V and 2 from J, leaving 7 bases between them. CDR1 and CDR2 from the germline V gene are LNHDA and SQIVND (reference sequence). The CDR3 is 14 amino acids. The CDR3 region has the DNA TGTGCCAGTAGTATATCGAGTGCTGGAAACACCATATATTTT. Translating gives CASSISSAGNTIYF.

This chain joins TRBV5-8 and TRBJ1-4, with TRBD1 identical over 11 bases. The CDR3 spans 16 residues. V lost 4 bases, J lost 0 bases, and 2 bases stayed unmatched. Germline V gene lookup returns CDR1 SGHTS and CDR2 YDEGEE. CDR3 sequence reads: CASSMGQGATNEKLFF. The CDR3 DNA sequence: TGTGCCAGCAGCATGGGACAGGGGGCAACTAATGAAAAACTGTTTTTT.

The V gene is TRBV30, the J gene TRBJ2-2; no firm D call. Germline V gene sequence: CDR1 GTSNPN, CDR2 SVGIG (reference sequence). V gave up 3 bases and J gave up 5 bases, with 7 bases separating them. There are 12 residues in the CDR3. The CDR3 DNA reads as TGTGCCTGGAGACCCATGACCGGGGAGCTGTTTTTT. Encoded protein: CAWRPMTGELFF. The full variable domain, in which reference TRBV30 and TRBJ2-2 provide the parts outside the CDR3, is SQTIHQWPATLVQPVGSPLSLECTVEGTSNPNLYWYRQAAGRGLQLLFYSVGIGQISSEVPQNLSASRPQDRQFILSSKKLLLSDSGFYLCAWRPMTGELFFGEGSRLTVL.